One and the same sample provided the 21 T cell receptor beta chains below, sequenced in a study of blood T cell repertoires in COVID-19. The protocol was immunoSEQ multiplex PCR, while the TCRdb copy is restricted to in-frame clones and leaves out a portion. The sample contains around 190,000 clones, roughly 85% of which appear only once. The specimen was peripheral blood. The receptors were sampled from an older woman with acute or convalescent COVID-19.

V and J are TRBV7-9 and TRBJ1-3; no clear D gene. V was clipped by 5 bases and J by 0 bases, with 11 bases between them. CDR3 length equals 15 residues. Looked up from germline, CDR1 is SEHNR and CDR2 is FQNEAQ (reference sequence). DNA of the CDR3: TGTGCCAGCAGCCGCGACGGAGTCTCTGGAAACACCATATATTTT. Amino acids: CASSRDGVSGNTIYF.

The chain carries TRBV11-3 and TRBJ2-1; D is ambiguous. This CDR3 region has 17 residues. Germline loops: CDR1 SGHNT, CDR2 YENEEA. V was shortened by 4 bases and J by 0 bases, with 16 bases between the two germline ends. The CDR3 region is CASSSPSVASSYNEQFF. Written as DNA, the CDR3 is TGTGCCAGCAGCTCCCCCAGCGTCGCCTCCTCCTACAATGAGCAGTTCTTC.

This clone has only one observation. This chain uses TRBV6-1 with TRBJ1-3; D gene unclear. Germline CDR1 is MNHNS and CDR2 is SASEGT. This CDR3 has 16 amino acids. Between the trimmed V and J ends, which lost 3 bases and 2 bases, there was a span of 14 bases. The CDR3 DNA sequence: TGTGCCAGCAGTGACGACACCTTCTCTGCTGGAAACACCATATATTTT. It specifies CASSDDTFSAGNTIYF.

The chain has TRBV18 and TRBJ2-7; 10 bases are shared with TRBD1. V shed 0 bases and J 3 bases; nucleotides not matched to a gene: 5. CDR3 size: 16 residues. The germline V gene has CDR1 KGHSH and CDR2 LQKENI. The DNA for the CDR3 is TGTGCCAGCTCACCACCGTTGAGGGACAGGGGCTACGAGCAGTACTTC. It yields the protein CASSPPLRDRGYEQYF.

This chain uses TRBV19 with TRBJ1-2, with 8 nucleotides matching TRBD1. The V gene end was trimmed by 6 bases and the J gene end by 8 bases; junction bases not matched to a gene: 14. The germline gives CDR1 LNHDA, CDR2 SQIVND (reference sequence). The CDR3 sequence is 15 residues long. CDR3 region: CASSRQGIGSSGYTF. Written as DNA, the CDR3 is TGTGCCAGTAGCCGACAGGGGATCGGTTCGAGCGGCTACACCTTC.

This sequence joins TRBV2 and TRBJ1-2, with D tentatively TRBD1 (6 bases). Germline values: CDR1 SNHLY, CDR2 FYNNEI. The germline V and J ends were trimmed by 8 bases and 0 bases, with 16 bases remaining between them. CDR3 length: 15 residues. CDR3 protein: CASRRGGGTNYGYTF. The CDR3 DNA is TGTGCCAGCCGACGCGGGGGCGGGACTAACTATGGCTACACCTTC.

The chain employs TRBV19 and TRBJ2-1; D is unclear. This CDR3 spans 14 amino acids. The V end lost 2 bases, the J end lost 2 bases, and 7 bases lay between the germline ends. CDR1 and CDR2 (germline): LNHDA, SQIVND (reference sequence). Written as DNA, the CDR3 is TGTGCCAGTAGTATATTAAACACCTACAATGAGCAGTTCTTC. Its translation: CASSILNTYNEQFF.

The chain has TRBV11-3 and TRBJ1-1, with D maybe TRBD1 (5 bases). The CDR3 loop spans 14 amino acids. V was clipped by 8 bases and J by 3 bases, with 16 bases between them. CDR1 SGHNT and CDR2 YENEEA come from the germline V gene. CDR3 in DNA: TGTGCCAGCTCCTTCAGGGCGGCTGACACTGAAGCTTTCTTT. Protein sequence: CASSFRAADTEAFF.

The rearrangement uses TRBV27 and TRBJ1-6; TRBD1 agrees at 7 bases. This CDR3 region has 15 residues. From germline, CDR1 is MNHEY and CDR2 SMNVEV (reference sequence). The trim removed 5 bases at V and 2 bases at J, leaving 3 bases unmatched. The CDR3 protein is CASSAQGTYNSPLHF. In DNA form, the CDR3 reads TGTGCCAGCAGTGCACAGGGGACCTATAATTCACCCCTCCACTTT.

A remark on this clone: The same CDR3 can be traced to other DNA sequences in this sample. The chain joins TRBV5-4 to TRBJ1-2; TRBD1 is a possible D gene (5 bases). This CDR3 has 13 residues. V lost 0 bases and J 5 bases, leaving 8 bases between the germline ends. The germline V gene encodes CDR1 SGHNT and CDR2 YYREEE (reference sequence). The CDR3 protein is CASSLVGGYGYTF. The CDR3 nucleotides are TGTGCCAGCAGCTTGGTCGGGGGATATGGCTACACCTTC.

The chain recombines TRBV6-5 with TRBJ1-1, with 7 bases fitting TRBD1. With V trimmed by 5 bases and J by 10 bases, 7 bases remained unmatched. The CDR3 consists of 12 residues. The germline CDR1 and CDR2 sequences are MNHEY and SVGAGI. The CDR3 sequence is CASSTDRFGAFF. The DNA for the CDR3 is TGTGCCAGCAGTACGGACAGGTTTGGAGCTTTCTTT.

This clone was detected only once. The chain carries TRBV5-1 and TRBJ2-1; TRBD2 agrees at 10 bases. After removal of 1 base from V and 8 bases from J, the junction contained 6 bases not matched to a gene. Germline values: CDR1 SGHRS, CDR2 YFSETQ. The CDR3 sequence is 15 residues long. As DNA, the CDR3 is TGCGCCAGCAGCTTGCCTAGCGGGAGCGTGCATGAGCAGTTCTTC. This codes for CASSLPSGSVHEQFF.

V gene TRBV5-1 combines with J gene TRBJ2-7; D is possibly TRBD2 (5 bases). The CDR3 spans 14 residues. V lost 3 bases to trimming and J lost 2 bases, with 12 bases between them. The germline CDR1 and CDR2 sequences are SGHRS and YFSETQ. The DNA of the CDR3 is TGCGCCAGCAGCTACTCTACGGGGACCTACGAGCAGTACTTC. Residues: CASSYSTGTYEQYF.

The rearrangement uses TRBV5-1 and TRBJ1-1; the D gene is possibly TRBD1 (6 bases). Germline V lookup: CDR1 SGHRS, CDR2 YFSETQ. This CDR3 has 13 amino acids. V lost 0 bases and J lost 8, with 11 bases in between. The CDR3: CASSLDPQGEAFF. In DNA form, the CDR3 reads TGCGCCAGCAGCTTGGACCCCCAGGGGGAAGCTTTCTTT.

The chain recombines TRBV3-1 (or the pseudogene TRBV3-2) with TRBJ1-1, with no clear D. The V gene's germline CDR1 is LGHDT and CDR2 YNNKEL (reference sequence). This CDR3 spans 13 amino acids. V lost 2 bases and J 8 bases, leaving 12 bases between the germline ends. For the CDR3, the DNA is TGTGCCAGCAGCCAATTTTTTAACAACGAAGCTTTCTTT. This translates into CASSQFFNNEAFF.

The chain has TRBV5-1 and TRBJ2-2; 9 bases are shared with TRBD1. The CDR3 length is 16 residues. V lost 0 bases and J lost 7; bases outside the gene matches: 7. Per the germline V gene, CDR1 is SGHRS and CDR2 is YFSETQ. The CDR3 here is CASSLGVQGAIGELFF. CDR3 in DNA: TGCGCCAGCAGCTTGGGAGTACAGGGGGCAATCGGGGAGCTGTTTTTT.

J is TRBJ2-1 and V is TRBV7-6; 8 positions agree with TRBD2. This CDR3 spans 13 amino acids. V shed 7 bases and J 9 bases; nucleotides not matched to a gene: 8. Germline V gene lookup returns CDR1 SGHVS and CDR2 FNYEAQ. CDR3 protein: CASTQRELGEQFF. CDR3 in DNA: TGTGCCAGCACCCAGCGGGAGTTGGGTGAGCAGTTCTTC.

The chain links TRBV7-8 to TRBJ1-5; 9 nucleotides line up with TRBD1. The CDR3 runs 15 residues. J lost 10 bases, V lost 1 base, and 8 bases had no gene match. Germline V gives CDR1 SGHVS, CDR2 FQNEAQ. In DNA form, the CDR3 reads TGTGCCAGCAGCTTAGGGACAGGGGATCTTTTACCCCAGCATTTT. This sequence encodes CASSLGTGDLLPQHF.

The chain combines TRBV11-2 with TRBJ1-2, with D maybe TRBD1 (5 bases). Germline V lookup: CDR1 SGHAT, CDR2 FQNNGV. The V and J ends lost 1 base and 8 bases respectively, with 11 bases between them. The CDR3 is 13 amino acids. CDR3 DNA: TGTGCCAGCAGCTTAGCTGCCGGGGGAGGCTACACCTTC. Amino acids: CASSLAAGGGYTF.

J is TRBJ2-3 and V is TRBV19, with TRBD2 matching over 7 bases. Per germline, CDR1 LNHDA and CDR2 SQIVND (reference sequence). The CDR3 sequence is 15 residues long. V trimming: 2 bases; J trimming: 4 bases; junction bases outside the gene matches: 6. CDR3 loop: CASSISAGVSDTQYF. The CDR3 DNA sequence: TGTGCCAGTAGTATATCGGCGGGAGTTTCAGATACGCAGTATTTT.

The V gene is TRBV29-1, the J gene TRBJ2-1, with a tentative D call TRBD1 (6 bases). V gave up 4 bases and J gave up 7 bases, with 14 bases separating them. Looked up from germline, CDR1 is SQVTM and CDR2 is ANQGSEA. The CDR3 has 13 residues. The DNA for the CDR3 is TGCAGCGTTGCACAGGGCCCTCTGAATGAGCAGTTCTTC. Amino acid sequence: CSVAQGPLNEQFF.